This T cell receptor (beta chain) is drawn from a study of blood T cell repertoires in COVID-19. Study-level information: The analysed material was cDNA or gDNA that came from T cells, B-cell-depleted T cells, or PBMCs.

TCRdb's table, derived via immunoSEQ multiplex PCR, lists solely in-frame clones and lacks some. The sample lists more than 200,000 clones, 85% to 90% occurring once. Germline V gene sequence: CDR1 SQVTM, CDR2 ANQGSEA. Trimming shortened V by 7 bases and J by 8 bases, and 17 bases separated the two germline ends. This CDR3 has 13 residues. The V gene is TRBV29-1, the J gene TRBJ1-4, with D possibly matching TRBD1 (6 bases). The sample taken for sequencing was peripheral blood. This clonotype was sampled from a man at least 80 years old with acute or convalescent COVID-19. CDR3 DNA sequence: TGCAGCGGAGGGACACCCGAGAAAGAAAAACTGTTTTTT. This encodes CSGGTPEKEKLFF.